Below, 12 T cell receptor beta chains from the same sample are listed, as sequenced in a study of CD8 T cells in ankylosing spondylitis. Via MiXCR, TCRdb re-called the 5' RACE reads, giving one row per CDR3 protein. This sample yields around 770,000 distinct CDR3 sequences, of which approximately 12% are seen a single time; just over 0.5% belongs to the top ten. General study points: What appeared characteristic of ankylosing spondylitis blood was a TCR beta motif of eight highly homologous variants.

What these receptors recognize is not known. Sequences were obtained from blood, either unsorted or a sorted T cell fraction (not recorded which). These receptor sequences come from a male donor with ankylosing spondylitis.

The chain carries TRBV6-1 and TRBJ1-5, with D possibly being TRBD1 (5 bases). V was trimmed by 5 bases and J by 7 bases, leaving 18 bases between them. Germline assignment: CDR1 MNHNS and CDR2 SASEGT. This CDR3 has 15 amino acids. This chain's CDR3 is CASSKGGQGDQPQHF. The CDR3 nucleotides read TGTGCCAGCAGTAAGGGAGGGCAGGGCGACCAGCCCCAGCATTTT.

This clonotype was picked up many times. This chain connects TRBV29-1 to TRBJ2-5; a weak D match, TRBD1 (6 bases). V was cut by 6 bases and J by 5 bases, with 13 bases left in between. This CDR3 region has 12 residues. Per the germline V gene, CDR1 is SQVTM and CDR2 is ANQGSEA. CDR3 sequence (DNA): TGCAGCGTCGCGACAGGTTGGGAGACCCAGTACTTC. Translating it yields CSVATGWETQYF.

The chain links TRBV10-3 to TRBJ2-3; D gene uncertain. The CDR3 loop spans 14 amino acids. Trimming pared 2 bases from V and 2 bases from J, leaving 8 bases between. From germline, CDR1 is ENHRY and CDR2 SYGVKD. CDR3 protein: CAISEGRPTDTQYF. The DNA for the CDR3 is TGTGCCATCAGTGAGGGACGGCCCACAGATACGCAGTATTTT.

The chain couples TRBV20-1 to TRBJ2-7; D possibly corresponds to TRBD1 (5 bases). Germline V gives CDR1 DFQATT, CDR2 SNEGSKA (reference sequence). The V end was cut by 5 bases, the J end by 7 bases, with 15 bases between. The CDR3 is made up of 12 amino acids. The CDR3 DNA reads TGCAGTGCTGGGGCGCGGACGCGGGAGCAGTACTTC. It is translated as CSAGARTREQYF.

Only a few counts were recorded for this clonotype. V is TRBV9 and J is TRBJ2-7; the match to TRBD1 covers 8 bases. The V gene end was trimmed by 0 bases and the J gene end by 6 bases; junction bases not matched to a gene: 17. The V gene's germline CDR1 is SGDLS and CDR2 YYNGEE. This CDR3 contains 18 residues. The chain's CDR3 is CASSVGPGGAESEGEQYF. The CDR3 DNA sequence: TGTGCCAGCAGCGTAGGTCCAGGGGGCGCGGAATCTGAGGGCGAGCAGTACTTC. Variable domain in full (rest from reference TRBV9 and TRBJ2-7): DSGVTQTPKHLITATGQRVTLRCSPRSGDLSVYWYQQSLDQGLQFLIQYYNGEERAKGNILERFSAQQFPDLHSELNLSSLELGDSALYFCASSVGPGGAESEGEQYFGPGTRLTVT.

This clonotype was counted between two and nine times. The chain is built from TRBV20-1 and TRBJ2-5, with D unclear. In germline, CDR1 is DFQATT, CDR2 SNEGSKA (reference sequence). The CDR3 is 14 amino acids. V dropped 6 bases and J dropped 2 bases, with 16 bases sitting between them. The CDR3 DNA follows: TGCAGTGCAACCCGACGGGCTAGGCAAGAGACCCAGTACTTC. Translation gives CSATRRARQETQYF.

This clonotype was detected ten times or more. The CDR3 DNA is TGTGCCAGCAGCTTAGGCGGGAGGGCCGAAGATTTCCGGACCCAGTACTTC. The encoded protein is CASSLGGRAEDFRTQYF. The chain has TRBV7-2 and TRBJ2-5; 9 nucleotides align to TRBD2. The CDR3 has 17 residues. Germline CDR1 SGHTA, CDR2 FQGNSA. Unmatched junction bases numbered 13, after V lost 1 base and J lost 7 bases.

This sequence joins TRBV21-1 and TRBJ2-7; TRBD1 was called by the table and not checked on the DNA. TRBV21-1 is assigned pseudogene status. CDR3 size: 17 residues. The CDR3 here is CASKPSPFRTGVYEQYF. The CDR3 bases are TGTGCCAGCAAGCCGAGCCCGTTCCGGACAGGCGTCTACGAGCAGTACTTC.

This clonotype was picked up a small number of times. The chain carries TRBV7-9 and TRBJ2-3; tentatively, D is TRBD1 (6 bases). The V end was cut by 11 bases, the J end by 2 bases, with 8 bases between. CDR3 length: 11 amino acids. The germline V gene encodes CDR1 SEHNR and CDR2 FQNEAQ (reference sequence). The CDR3 loop reads CAGGNTDTQYF. CDR3 DNA: TGTGCCGGGGGCAACACAGATACGCAGTATTTT.

This clonotype was seen more than once but under ten times. The chain joins TRBV3-1 to TRBJ2-3; D is uncertain. Between the trimmed V and J ends, which lost 3 bases and 1 base, there was a span of 11 bases. CDR3 length equals 15 residues. Germline-derived CDR1 and CDR2 are LGHDT and YNNKEL (reference sequence). Here the CDR3 DNA reads TGTGCCAGCAGCCAGTGGCCCCTGGGCACAGATACGCAGTATTTT. This encodes CASSQWPLGTDTQYF.

This clonotype was counted once. This chain uses TRBV5-5 with TRBJ1-1, with D maybe TRBD1 (6 bases). V lost 0 bases and J lost 7, with 22 bases in between. The V gene's germline CDR1 is SGHKS and CDR2 YYEKEE (reference sequence). The CDR3 has 17 residues. In DNA form, the CDR3 reads TGTGCCAGCAGCTTGGGCTACTTTAACAGGGTTATGGTTGAAGCTTTCTTT. Translating it yields CASSLGYFNRVMVEAFF.

The chain recombines TRBV29-1 with TRBJ1-2; TRBD1 matches at 10 bases. V lost 7 bases and J lost 6; bases outside the gene matches: 17. Germline CDR1 is SQVTM and CDR2 is ANQGSEA. The CDR3 is 16 residues long. The CDR3 DNA reads TGCAGCGCCGATCGTGGGACAGGGGCGGCGGGTGATGGCTACACCTTC. Translated: CSADRGTGAAGDGYTF.